The present T cell receptor beta chain was sequenced within a study of CD8+CD57+ T cells in acquired aplastic anemia (dated by TCRdb to 2016 to 2019). For the study in its entirety: Extracted DNA from sorted CD4+ and CD8+ cells averaged 3.2 ug, ranging from roughly 0.17 to 27.4 ug. Healthy donor samples averaged roughly 9.8 million reads for CD4+ and fewer than 12 million for CD8+ cells. What the authors observed across the whole study: CD8+ Simpson's diversity did not differ significantly between patients and healthy controls (P=0.060). Roughly 30 CD8+ CDR3 sequences were shared between patients and controls but appeared highly expressed in patients and within their immunodominant clones.

TCR beta VDJ combination and CDR3 sequence profiling used genomic DNA as the template. An Illumina HiSeq 2000 was the platform used for TCR repertoire sequencing. The original methods were these. TRBV/TRBJ rearrangement plots, CDR3 size and DJ length profiles, and Simpson's diversity index were used to assess repertoires. The immunodominant clone was defined as the most abundant DNA sequence in deep sequencing data. CDR3 amino acid sequences were screened for sharing across subjects and compared with published repertoires and the VDJdb database. Starting from the raw public reads, TCRdb applied fastp trimming at Q25, assembled clones with MiXCR and retained in-frame beta chains. CDR3 protein duplicates are merged, each entry listing the most common genes and DNA. TCRdb, rather than the study authors, made the V and J calls. The sample includes 400,000 to 450,000 distinct CDR3 sequences, with around 68% observed a single time. 3% to 5% of the sample is taken by the ten largest.

Based on the germline V gene, the CDR1 and CDR2 sequences are MNHEY and SVGEGT. Inclusive of the bounding cysteine and phenylalanine, the CDR3 is 11 residues long. Left in the record is the CDR3 DNA by itself, 33 bases read in frame from the first base. The germline ends are 12 bases apart after V is trimmed by 8 bases and J by 8 bases. In the study, sorted CD4+ and CD8+ blood T cells from patients with severe aplastic anemia and from healthy subjects underwent deep sequencing of TCR repertoires. Ficoll-Paque density gradient centrifugation was used to isolate peripheral blood mononuclear cells. Before DNA extraction, CD4+ and CD8+ T cells were sorted by FACS or by magnetic beads. As for this clonotype: Its antigen remains unidentified. Base qualities are missing; no much larger clone stands one base away.

The clonotype was recovered from a human donor in good health, serving as a control. This chain is built from TRBV6-2 or TRBV6-3 and TRBJ1-2; possibly the D gene is TRBD1, per 5 matching bases. The source material was sorted CD4+, CD8+, or CD8+CD57+ T cells (not recorded which) from PBMCs. The DNA sequence follows: TGTGCCAGCGCGAGGGGTGGAGGCTACACCTTC. Its translation is CASARGGGYTF.